Detailed here is one T cell receptor (beta chain). A few counts support this clonotype. Its antigen specificity is not known. Base qualities were left out, and no much larger clone turns up one base away. Libraries were prepared through 5' RACE. The sequencer was a NextSeq 500. To allow correction of PCR and sequencing errors, the TCR library protocol tagged every TCR cDNA molecule with a unique molecular identifier. The original pipeline was this. TCR identification, UMI-based error correction and CDR3 extraction were all carried out with Decombinator tools. TCRs above a frequency of 2 per 1,000, corresponding to the top 1% of the tumor frequency distribution, were defined as expanded. Renyi diversity was calculated using the R vegan package after each repertoire was subsampled 100 times to 5,000 TCRs. CDR3 similarity networks were built from amino acid triplet string-kernel similarity, connecting CDR3s with pairwise similarity above 0.82. TCRdb trimmed public reads at Q25 via fastp, called clones via MiXCR and kept in-frame beta chains. A single entry per CDR3 protein holds the most common genes and DNA from its merged rows. Clone size and V and J calls follow TCRdb, not the original study. The sample has about 92,000 distinct CDR3 sequences on record, less than 15% of them singletons. The ten biggest clones cover roughly 39% of the sample.

The record originates from a study of spatial heterogeneity in lung cancer (dated by TCRdb to about 2019). About the study as a whole: Beta-chain transcripts were consistently detected in greater numbers than alpha-chain transcripts, which likely reflected higher beta-chain transcript abundance. At surgery, both alpha and beta chains were TCR-sequenced in about 200 tumor regions, fewer than 80 matched nontumor lung samples and some 60 PBMC samples. In non-small cell lung cancer, the study quantitatively compared TCR alpha and beta repertoires across several tumor regions, matched nontumor lung, and blood. In the raw uncorrected reads, each unique combination of TCR and UMI appeared more than ten times on average. The study linked features of the TCR repertoire to counts of nonsynonymous mutations, which were determined by whole-exome sequencing of tumor tissue. The investigation overall reported the following: Confirming at a functional level the hypothesis that regional TCRs recognize regional mutations was considered to require additional single-cell paired TCR alpha and beta sequencing. Ubiquitous expanded tumor TCRs were detected in blood more often at tumor resection than at routine follow-up.

According to the study, the label for this sample's time point signals: sample taken at primary tumor resection. Samples were obtained from around 72 patients with early-stage, untreated non-small cell lung cancer from the lung TRACERx cohort. Whole RNA extracted from tumor and nontumor lung tissue, or from cryopreserved PBMC samples, was used for TCR sequencing without cell sorting. Patients were selected for TCR sequencing only if sufficient RNA was available from at least two tumor regions. Based on the germline V gene, the CDR1 and CDR2 sequences are MNHNS and SASEGT. V gives up 6 bases and J gives up 8 bases, and the segment between their germline ends measures 10 bases. From its cysteine to its phenylalanine, the CDR3 spans 12 amino acids. The entry retains the CDR3 DNA only, 36 bases that are in frame from base 1.

This receptor was identified in a male donor with early-stage non-small cell lung cancer. This specimen consisted of PBMCs, obtained at surgery. In this chain, TRBV6-1 is recombined with TRBJ1-4; the D gene is perhaps TRBD1, from 6 matching bases. Here is the DNA: TGTGCCAGCAGGGGGGCTGGGGAAAAACTGTTTTTT. It encodes CASRGAGEKLFF.